The following is a T cell receptor (beta chain) sequence with its context. Its antigen is not known. These data belong to a study of vaccination and CD4 T cells after COVID-19. Across the whole study: Post-COVID samples were collected a median about 97 days following diagnosis, spanning 35 to 161. Specimens were obtained from a few convalescent patients at day 14 and at days 161 to 241 post-vaccination.

Deletions cut 2 bases from V and 7 bases from J, with 11 bases between. Germline V gives CDR1 MDHEN, CDR2 SYDVKM. The CDR3 spans 13 residues. CD4+ T cells that had been cultured provided DNA sequenced with the Oncomine TCR Beta short-read assay. Researchers extracted genomic DNA from CD4+ T cells that had been cultured. TCRdb reanalysed the PCR reads using MiXCR and keeps one entry per CDR3 protein. The sample lists about 23,000 distinct CDR3 sequences; 43% were seen once. The time point here: late sampling 161 to 241 days after vaccination in a few convalescent patients. The treatment denotes: 10-day PBMC culture with coronavirus spike peptide pools or control peptides (ViraFEST assay).

V is TRBV28 and J is TRBJ1-2; D not certain. The sequenced sample was CD4+ T cells from blood, cultured in vitro, obtained about 7 months after SARS-CoV-2 vaccination. The sequence derives from a human donor who had recovered from COVID-19. This CDR3 is CASSLRETGGYTF. The CDR3 nucleotides read TGTGCCAGCAGTTTAAGGGAGACGGGTGGCTACACCTTC.